The TCR beta chain under discussion was sequenced for a study of radiation and T cells in renal cell carcinoma (dated by TCRdb to 2020 to 2022). About the investigation overall: A total of 50 to 55 samples underwent TCR beta sequencing, made up of roughly 26 tumors and some 27 peripheral blood samples. A total of over 4 million unique CDR3 nucleotide sequences, encoding more than 2 million unique CDR3 amino acid sequences, were found across all 55 or so samples. Here is what the overall study found, with its caveats: Intratumoral heterogeneity went uncaptured because the only tumor material available was small regions of 0.8 to 1 g. Higher TCR clonality was observed in irradiated tumors than in controls, with an average of around 54% of the repertoire accounted for by the top 100 clonotypes, compared with roughly 45% in nephrectomy-only tumors. Because the trial had a single-armed design, the trial could not examine how radiation dose or scheduling affected the TCR repertoire. Compared with control tumors, irradiated tumors had a greater number of dominant CDR3 motifs, and these motifs made up a bigger portion of the repertoire.

The CDR3 covers 15 residues, taking in both the cysteine and the phenylalanine. Here the CDR3 DNA is all that survives: 45 bases in frame from base 1. The germline V gene encodes CDR1 LGHNA and CDR2 YSLEER. The germline V and J ends show losses of 3 bases and 3 bases respectively, and no gene match explains 3 bases of the junction. This clone is a singleton in its sample. What antigen it recognizes has not been identified. The record has no base qualities; no much larger clone is one base away. Following the manufacturer's recommendations, the immunoSEQ kit was used to generate TCR beta libraries from genomic DNA. To prepare libraries, a first multiplex PCR with proprietary primers was run, followed by a second PCR that added unique barcodes, and a bead cleanup was done after each round. Each sample batch included a kit-provided positive control reaction and a negative control reaction. The final libraries were assessed on an Agilent 4200 TapeStation D1000 ScreenTape, pooled by volume, and quantified by qPCR. Sequencing was performed on an Illumina NextSeq500 using a MidOutput 150-cycle cartridge, with 156 Read1 cycles, 15 Index1 cycles, and the kit custom primers. The pooled library was loaded at approximately 1 pM, with an approximately 20% PhiX control spiked in. As for how the authors treated the data: Vendor-processed data were analyzed in R, and a clonotype was defined as all T cells sharing the same CDR3 nucleotide sequence. In the clone abundance analyses, frequencies were normalized to the 10,000 most abundant clones in each sample. Public T cell clones, which averaged fewer than five per sample, were excluded before analysis. Dominant motif analysis used ImmunoMap with the PAM10 matrix, gap penalty 30 and homology threshold 0.3; motifs with cumulative frequency at least 0.01 counted as dominant. This immuneACCESS table, as held by TCRdb, lists in-frame sequences with V and J called but not all clones. Of the missing ones, under half trace to an unresolved V gene in checked studies; the others have no known cause. The V and J calls and clone size were taken over from that table, and D and trimming were inferred from the DNA. The sample data list around 17,000 clones, and about 50% of these were observed just once. Jointly, the top ten make up more than 9% of the sample.

Per the publication, the time point label means: tumor resected at nephrectomy. The treatment or condition label on this specimen signifies: treatment-naive control, cytoreductive nephrectomy. For controls, tumors were taken from treatment-naive renal cell carcinoma patients who had cytoreductive nephrectomy with no radiation beforehand. All patients had renal cell carcinoma with clear cell pathology. The control tumors sequenced for TCR were resected between about 2010 and 2014 from 11 males and several females whose median age was roughly 57 years (range 40 to 82). The tumors were dissociated mechanically, digested with collagenase/hyaluronidase at 37 degrees C, processed in gentleMACS C tubes, and kept in liquid nitrogen. Genomic DNA for TCR sequencing was prepared using the QIAamp DNA Blood Mini Kit (Qiagen). Only samples passing all quality control checks were included in the analyses.

This sequence was found in a middle-aged man with renal cell carcinoma. This chain joins TRBV4-3 to TRBJ2-3; 10 bases in the junction line up with TRBD1. Sequences were derived from tumor tissue, sampled from a patient whose treatment was nephrectomy without radiotherapy. The sequence in DNA is TGCGCCAGCAGCCACGGGACAGGGGCGACAGATACGCAGTATTTT. Translation gives CASSHGTGATDTQYF.